This T cell receptor (beta chain) was captured by sequencing in a study of T cells in Graves' hyperthyroidism and ophthalmopathy (dated by TCRdb to the late 2010s). With respect to the entire study: Peripheral blood was collected at initial diagnosis, before any treatment. The 90 to 100 discovery patients were randomly split 7:3 into training and test sets. To identify TCR V-J signatures that set the groups apart, the researchers used a discovery cohort of 100 patients, made up of around 40 with Graves' ophthalmopathy and about 60 with stable Graves' hyperthyroidism. In addition, the study compared T-cell repertoires in thyroid tissue and in blood from five to seven Graves' hyperthyroidism patients. An independent validation cohort of fewer than 20 hyperthyroidism patients and 17 patients who later progressed to ophthalmopathy tested prospective prediction of ophthalmopathy. After blood sampling, hyperthyroidism patients were treated with methimazole at a starting dose of 30 mg daily, and ophthalmopathy patients were treated with high-dose intravenous methylprednisolone. According to the paper, TCR Vbeta CDR3 sequencing was carried out on over 130 peripheral blood samples, which came from around 43 ophthalmopathy, around 74 hyperthyroidism and roughly 17 progressor patients.

As regards this clonotype: This clone's antigen is unknown. No base qualities exist here, and no much larger clone lies one base off it.

The germline V gene (reference sequence) yields LNHDA for CDR1 and SQIVND for CDR2. The CDR3 covers 15 residues, taking in both the cysteine and the phenylalanine. The read is trimmed to its CDR3 DNA, 45 bases read in frame from base 1. The V and J ends are trimmed by 3 bases and 5 bases, leaving 14 bases between them. Amplification of TCR beta CDR3 regions was carried out from RNA transcripts. For the first round of RT-PCR on the TCR CDR3, the HTBI primer set was used together with the Qiagen OneStep RT-PCR kit. The libraries were constructed in a second round of multiplex PCR and then size-selected and purified. The libraries were sequenced on an Illumina HiSeq2000 using paired-end 100 bp reads. For the original study's pipeline: SOAPnuke was used to process the raw data, throwing out any read that contained adapters or uncalled bases, had a mean Phred below 15, or lacked an exact constant-primer or identifier match. High-quality paired reads were merged using COPE v1.2.5, and each unique nucleotide sequence was defined as a clonotype. MiTCR v1.1 was used to align clonotypes to the IMGT TRBV, TRBD and TRBJ reference segments. The analysis was restricted to V-J combinations with a frequency above 0.0001, which together covered roughly 99% of the repertoires. The TCS score was defined as the ratio of F50 (clonal expansion) to E x V (chaos), calculated using BLOSUM62-based TCRdist between CDR3 peptides within each V-J. Welch's t-statistics and random forest reduced roughly 500 V-J features to 13, which were used in a naive Bayes classifier (R e1071). The public reads were reanalyzed by TCRdb: fastp trimming at Q25, MiXCR alignment, in-frame beta chains only. A single entry per CDR3 protein holds the most common genes and DNA from its merged rows. TCRdb's processing, not the authors' own work, is the source of the V and J calls. Within this sample are 650,000 to 700,000 distinct CDR3 sequences, with 17% of them counted one time only. Of the sample, around 15% falls within the top ten clones.

Stable Graves' hyperthyroidism was defined as no progression to ophthalmopathy during 18 months of follow-up. Hyperthyroidism patients were newly diagnosed, had a disease duration of under 2 months, and were aged 18 to 65 years. Any patient with an uncontrolled infection, another autoimmune disease, pregnancy or lactation was excluded. Diagnoses were established on the basis of clinical symptoms, serum thyroxine and TRAb, thyroid ultrasound, and orbital computed tomography. PBMCs were isolated from 7.5 to 10 ml of fresh peripheral blood by Ficoll-Paque density gradient centrifugation. Total RNA was extracted with Trizol reagent, and quality was checked on an Agilent 2100 Bioanalyzer. The research as a whole found: During validation, the model predicted progression to ophthalmopathy a median of approximately 6 months ahead of onset, with roughly 65% sensitivity and under 85% specificity. Most expanded thyroid clonotypes (frequency above 0.001) were also detected in blood, a finding suggesting that blood repertoires may reflect thyroid immune responses. Ophthalmopathy was separated from stable hyperthyroidism by a 13 V-J signature model, with around 90% sensitivity and about 81% specificity obtained in cross-validation and 80%/75% obtained in testing. No statistical method was used to set the sample size in advance, and investigators knew the group allocation.

The clonotype originates from a man aged 50 to 59 with Graves' hyperthyroidism. The chain couples TRBV19 to TRBJ1-5; the D segment could be TRBD1, given 5 matching bases. The sequencing input was blood. Read as DNA, the sequence is TGTGCCAGTAGTATCCCAACAGAGGGGCATCAGCCCCAGCATTTT. Its protein reads: CASSIPTEGHQPQHF.